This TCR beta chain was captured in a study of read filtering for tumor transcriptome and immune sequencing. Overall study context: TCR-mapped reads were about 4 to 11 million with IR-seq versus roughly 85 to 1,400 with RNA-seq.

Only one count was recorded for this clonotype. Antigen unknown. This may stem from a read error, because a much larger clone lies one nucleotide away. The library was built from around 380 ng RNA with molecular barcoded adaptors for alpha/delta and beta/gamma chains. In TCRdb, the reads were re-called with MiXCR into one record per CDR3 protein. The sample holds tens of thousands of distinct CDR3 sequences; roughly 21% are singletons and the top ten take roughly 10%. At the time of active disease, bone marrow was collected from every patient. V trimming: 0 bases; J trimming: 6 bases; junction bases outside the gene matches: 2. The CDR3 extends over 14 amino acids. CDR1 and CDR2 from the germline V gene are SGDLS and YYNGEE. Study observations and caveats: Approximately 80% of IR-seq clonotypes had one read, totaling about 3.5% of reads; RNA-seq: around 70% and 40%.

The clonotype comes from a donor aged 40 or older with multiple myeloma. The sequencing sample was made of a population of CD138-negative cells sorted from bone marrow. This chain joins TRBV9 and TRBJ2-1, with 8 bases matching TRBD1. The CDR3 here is CASSVADRVNEQFF. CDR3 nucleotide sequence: TGTGCCAGCAGCGTAGCGGACAGGGTCAATGAGCAGTTCTTC.